The clone carrying this TCR beta chain was counted only a few times. What it recognizes is unknown. Deletions cut 6 bases from V and 1 base from J, with 18 bases between. Germline CDR1 is MNHEY and CDR2 is SMNVEV (reference sequence). CDR3 size: 17 residues. This entry belongs to a study of regulatory T cells in long-lasting Graves disease. General observations from the study: Persistent disease showed a preference for TRBV28, TRBJ1-2 and TRBJ2-5. Newly diagnosed Graves' patients exceeded persistent ones in TCR diversity.

Time point here: newly diagnosed GD, antithyroid drugs for less than 3 months. The TCR library used RNA extracted from PBMCs. The authors built TCR beta libraries using iRepertoire HTBI primers and Arm-PCR of CDR3 regions. TCRdb recomputed calls from the multiplex PCR reads with MiXCR, one row per CDR3 protein. The data contain 350,000 to 450,000 distinct CDR3 sequences, about 11% of them singletons. This same sample was also part of a study on T cells in Graves' hyperthyroidism and ophthalmopathy. As that report states: The HTBI set primed first-round TCR CDR3 RT-PCR.

This receptor was identified in a young woman with Graves disease. The sample in question was peripheral blood mononuclear cells (PBMCs), obtained at new diagnosis, from a patient treated with antithyroid drugs. V is TRBV27 and J is TRBJ2-2; D could derive from TRBD1 or TRBD2 (5 bases each). The CDR3 coding sequence is TGTGCCAGCAGCGATCGAACGGGACGGCGGAACACCGGGGAGCTGTTTTTT. Translating it yields CASSDRTGRRNTGELFF.